The 22 T cell receptor beta chains below all came from one sample that was sequenced in a study of OX40 agonist ivuxolimab in advanced cancers. Repertoires were generated with immunoSEQ multiplex PCR, while TCRdb's copy carries only in-frame clones and drops some. The profile shows around 70,000 clones, 70% to 90% of them singletons. Sequences were derived from CD4+ or CD8+ T cells sorted from blood, sampled in a trial of the OX40 agonist ivuxolimab. The receptors originated from an adult with an advanced solid tumor such as melanoma, head and neck, liver or kidney cancer.

This clone was observed a handful of times. V is TRBV28 and J is TRBJ1-2, with 7 bases identical to TRBD1. Germline CDR1 and CDR2: MDHEN and SYDVKM. V was pared by 4 bases and J by 5 bases, with 10 bases of the junction left unmatched. The CDR3 totals 15 residues. CDR3: CASSYSGGRRYGYTF. The CDR3 region has the DNA TGTGCCAGCAGTTACTCAGGGGGAAGAAGGTATGGCTACACCTTC.

The V gene is TRBV19, the J gene TRBJ2-7, with TRBD1 matching 8 bases. Trimming took 7 bases from V and 6 from J; bases not matched to a gene: 17. Germline values: CDR1 LNHDA, CDR2 SQIVND (reference sequence). The CDR3 spans 16 residues. This CDR3 reads CASTSRGRGQKVEQYF. The CDR3 bases are TGTGCCAGTACGAGTCGGGGCAGGGGGCAAAAGGTCGAGCAGTACTTC.

The J gene is TRBJ1-5, the V gene TRBV18; D not resolved. Germline loops: CDR1 KGHSH, CDR2 LQKENI. Trimming took 6 bases from V and 8 from J, leaving 14 bases between them. The CDR3 extends over 13 amino acids. DNA for the CDR3: TGTGCCAGCTCTAACCAGCGCCTAGAGCCCCAGCATTTT. Translated: CASSNQRLEPQHF.

The chain uses TRBV6-1 and TRBJ2-5; the D is unclear. The CDR3 is made up of 14 amino acids. In germline, CDR1 is MNHNS, CDR2 SASEGT. Trimming left V 2 bases short and J 5 bases short, with 12 bases between. The CDR3 protein is CASSEWVNGETQYF. DNA of the CDR3: TGTGCCAGCAGTGAATGGGTGAATGGGGAGACCCAGTACTTC.

The chain couples TRBV7-3 to TRBJ2-1, with D uncertain. Trimming shortened V by 5 bases and J by 7 bases, and 12 bases separated the two germline ends. CDR3 length: 13 residues. CDR1 and CDR2 from the germline V gene are SGHTA and FQGTGA. The CDR3 coding sequence is TGTGCCAGCAGCCTCTCCCTGTGGAATGAGCAGTTCTTC. It encodes CASSLSLWNEQFF.

V is TRBV30 and J is TRBJ2-7; D is ambiguous. From germline, CDR1 is GTSNPN and CDR2 SVGIG (reference sequence). Trimming pared 4 bases from V and 1 base from J, leaving 8 bases between. This CDR3 has 12 amino acids. This chain's CDR3 is CAWNVGSYEQYF. The CDR3 DNA sequence: TGTGCCTGGAATGTGGGATCCTACGAGCAGTACTTC. The full variable domain, its missing parts supplied by reference TRBV30 and TRBJ2-7, is SQTIHQWPATLVQPVGSPLSLECTVEGTSNPNLYWYRQAAGRGLQLLFYSVGIGQISSEVPQNLSASRPQDRQFILSSKKLLLSDSGFYLCAWNVGSYEQYFGPGTRLTVT.

The chain uses TRBV27 and TRBJ1-5; D might be TRBD1 (5 bases). The CDR3 contains 13 residues. The V gene lost 6 bases and the J gene lost 6 bases, with 12 bases spanning the gap. In germline, CDR1 is MNHEY, CDR2 SMNVEV (reference sequence). The DNA of the CDR3 is TGTGCCAGCAGCATCAGGGAAGGTCAGCCCCAGCATTTT. Its translation is CASSIREGQPQHF.

The rearrangement uses TRBV5-1 and TRBJ2-5; 7 positions agree with TRBD1. CDR3 length: 17 residues. Germline V lookup: CDR1 SGHRS, CDR2 YFSETQ. V trimming: 0 bases; J trimming: 1 base; junction bases outside the gene matches: 9. CDR3 amino acids: CASSLEGTASSQETQYF. The DNA for the CDR3 is TGCGCCAGCAGCTTGGAAGGGACAGCCTCGTCCCAAGAGACCCAGTACTTC.

The chain is built from TRBV7-8 and TRBJ1-5; D might be TRBD1 (5 bases). This CDR3 region has 15 residues. V gave up 3 bases and J gave up 1 base, with 10 bases separating them. Germline-derived CDR1 and CDR2 are SGHVS and FQNEAQ. The CDR3 region has the DNA TGTGCCAGCAGCTTGGGGCCAGGGAGCAATCAGCCCCAGCATTTT. Protein: CASSLGPGSNQPQHF.

The chain is built from TRBV12-5 and TRBJ2-5; 8 bases match TRBD1. Unmatched junction bases numbered 19, after V lost 3 bases and J lost 7 bases. The CDR3 sequence is 18 residues long. From germline, CDR1 is LGHNT and CDR2 FRNRAP. The CDR3 DNA sequence: TGTGCTAGTGGTTTCGGGGATAGGACAGGGAGATCGTATGGGACCCAGTACTTC. Translation gives CASGFGDRTGRSYGTQYF.

This rearrangement joins TRBV27 to TRBJ2-2; D assignment may be TRBD1 or TRBD2 (5 bases each). This CDR3 contains 17 residues. Between the trimmed V and J ends, which lost 6 bases and 4 bases, there was a span of 21 bases. The germline V gene has CDR1 MNHEY and CDR2 SMNVEV (reference sequence). The CDR3 region has the DNA TGTGCCAGCAGCCCCTCGAGGGGCGCTTCCCCCACCGGGGAGCTGTTTTTT. Translated, it gives CASSPSRGASPTGELFF.

The chain joins TRBV19 to TRBJ2-1; no definite D call. Trimming cost V 7 bases and J 10 bases, with 11 bases left between them. From germline, CDR1 is LNHDA and CDR2 SQIVND (reference sequence). The length of the CDR3 is 11 residues. The CDR3 here is CASKGNWEQFF. The CDR3 DNA is TGTGCCAGTAAAGGGAATTGGGAGCAGTTCTTC. The entire variable domain, with the rest obtained from reference TRBV19 and TRBJ2-1, is as follows: DGGITQSPKYLFRKEGQNVTLSCEQNLNHDAMYWYRQDPGQGLRLIYYSQIVNDFQKGDIAEGYSVSREKKESFPLTVTSAQKNPTAFYLCASKGNWEQFFGPGTRLTVL.

This chain links TRBV27 with TRBJ2-6; TRBD1 aligns across 9 bases. The trim removed 3 bases at V and 1 base at J, leaving 7 bases unmatched. This CDR3 region has 18 residues. Germline V gene sequence: CDR1 MNHEY, CDR2 SMNVEV (reference sequence). This CDR3 reads CASSFKGQGRSGANVLTF. The DNA for the CDR3 is TGTGCCAGCAGTTTTAAGGGACAGGGTCGATCTGGGGCCAACGTCCTGACTTTC.

The chain carries TRBV9 and TRBJ2-7; 8 bases fit TRBD2. CDR3 length: 14 amino acids. CDR1 is SGDLS and CDR2 is YYNGEE in the germline V gene. J lost 3 bases, V lost 0 bases, and 2 bases had no gene match. The CDR3 coding sequence is TGTGCCAGCAGCGTAGACAGCGGGGGCTACGAGCAGTACTTC. Its translation is CASSVDSGGYEQYF.

V gene TRBV5-6 combines with J gene TRBJ1-5; 7 nucleotides agree with TRBD1. This CDR3 is built from 14 residues. After removal of 2 bases from V and 5 bases from J, the junction contained 4 bases not matched to a gene. Germline-derived CDR1 and CDR2 are SGHDT and YYEEEE. Written as DNA, the CDR3 is TGTGCCAGCAGCTTAAGCAGGGGGTATCAGCCCCAGCATTTT. Its translation: CASSLSRGYQPQHF.

The chain has TRBV11-2 and TRBJ2-5; D might be TRBD1 (6 bases). This CDR3 has 14 amino acids. Looked up from germline, CDR1 is SGHAT and CDR2 is FQNNGV. V was clipped by 1 base and J by 2 bases, with 8 bases between them. The CDR3: CASSLVQGQETQYF. CDR3 nucleotides: TGTGCCAGCAGCTTAGTACAGGGACAAGAGACCCAGTACTTC.

V usage is TRBV5-1 and J usage is TRBJ1-2; D may be TRBD1 (6 bases). Trimming took 6 bases from V and 1 from J, leaving 16 bases between them. This CDR3 is built from 15 residues. Germline V gene sequence: CDR1 SGHRS, CDR2 YFSETQ. CDR3 loop: CASTLRTEINYGYTF. CDR3 nucleotides: TGCGCCAGCACTCTGAGGACAGAGATTAACTATGGCTACACCTTC.

The CDR3, as DNA: TGTGCCAGCAGTTTATCGTCTGGGGGAGGCTACACTGAAGCTTTCTTT. It translates to CASSLSSGGGYTEAFF. The gene calls are TRBV27 and TRBJ1-1; D is possibly TRBD1 (5 bases). Trimming shortened V by 0 bases and J by 3 bases, and 14 bases separated the two germline ends. This CDR3 is 16 amino acids long. In germline, CDR1 is MNHEY, CDR2 SMNVEV (reference sequence).

The chain joins TRBV10-3 to TRBJ2-5, with 13 positions matching TRBD2. Unmatched junction bases numbered 11, after V lost 8 bases and J lost 5 bases. Per the germline V gene, CDR1 is ENHRY and CDR2 is SYGVKD. CDR3 length equals 16 residues. DNA of the CDR3: TGTGCCATCGGTGTCGGACTAGCGGGAGCCGGGGAGACCCAGTACTTC. Translated: CAIGVGLAGAGETQYF.

The chain uses TRBV11-2 and TRBJ1-5; 9 bases are shared with TRBD1. The J segment lost 7 bases and the V segment lost 2 bases, leaving 6 bases of the junction unmatched. CDR1 is SGHAT and CDR2 is FQNNGV in the germline V gene. The CDR3 has 15 residues. CDR3 loop: CASSLQGTGLQPQHF. For the CDR3, the DNA is TGTGCCAGCAGCTTACAAGGGACAGGGCTGCAGCCCCAGCATTTT. Full variable domain (remainder filled in from reference TRBV11-2 and TRBJ1-5): EAGVAQSPRYKIIEKRQSVAFWCNPISGHATLYWYQQILGQGPKLLIQFQNNGVVDDSQLPKDRFSAERLKGVDSTLKIQPAKLEDSAVYLCASSLQGTGLQPQHFGDGTRLSIL.

V is TRBV5-6 and J is TRBJ1-6; 8 bases map to TRBD1. Germline CDR1 reads SGHDT; CDR2 reads YYEEEE. The CDR3 has 14 amino acids. J was trimmed by 10 bases and V by 2 bases; bases with no gene match: 5. In DNA, the CDR3 is TGTGCCAGCAGCTTCACAGGGGGGGACTCACCCCTCCACTTT. Its protein is CASSFTGGDSPLHF.

V and J are TRBV27 and TRBJ2-1; D might be TRBD2 (5 bases). The V and J ends lost 5 bases and 1 base respectively, with 12 bases between them. The CDR3 loop spans 15 amino acids. The germline gives CDR1 MNHEY, CDR2 SMNVEV (reference sequence). Here the CDR3 DNA reads TGTGCCAGCAGTCCCTATGGGGAGTCCTACAATGAGCAGTTCTTC. As protein: CASSPYGESYNEQFF.